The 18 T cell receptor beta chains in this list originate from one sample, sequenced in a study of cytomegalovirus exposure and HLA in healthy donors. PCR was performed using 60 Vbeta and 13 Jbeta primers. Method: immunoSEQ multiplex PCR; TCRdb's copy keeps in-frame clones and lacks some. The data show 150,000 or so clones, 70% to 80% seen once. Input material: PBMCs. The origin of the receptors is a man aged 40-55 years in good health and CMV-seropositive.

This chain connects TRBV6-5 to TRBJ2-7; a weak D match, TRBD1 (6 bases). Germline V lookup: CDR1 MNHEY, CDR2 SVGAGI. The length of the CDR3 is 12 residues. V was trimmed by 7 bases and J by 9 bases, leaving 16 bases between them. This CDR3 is CASTVVGGAQYF. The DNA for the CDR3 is TGTGCCAGCACCGTGGTAGGGGGTGCGCAGTACTTC.

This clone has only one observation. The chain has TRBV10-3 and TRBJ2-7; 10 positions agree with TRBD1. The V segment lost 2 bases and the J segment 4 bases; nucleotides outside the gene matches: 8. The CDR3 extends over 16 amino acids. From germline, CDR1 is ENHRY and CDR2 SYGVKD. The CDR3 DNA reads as TGTGCCATCAGTGAGCTCGGACAGGGGGTAAGGTACGAGCAGTACTTC. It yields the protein CAISELGQGVRYEQYF.

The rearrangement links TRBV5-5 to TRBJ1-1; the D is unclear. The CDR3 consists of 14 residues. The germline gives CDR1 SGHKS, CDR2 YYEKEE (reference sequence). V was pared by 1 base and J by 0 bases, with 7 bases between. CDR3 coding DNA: TGTGCCAGCAGCTTGCAGACACTGAACACTGAAGCTTTCTTT. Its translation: CASSLQTLNTEAFF.

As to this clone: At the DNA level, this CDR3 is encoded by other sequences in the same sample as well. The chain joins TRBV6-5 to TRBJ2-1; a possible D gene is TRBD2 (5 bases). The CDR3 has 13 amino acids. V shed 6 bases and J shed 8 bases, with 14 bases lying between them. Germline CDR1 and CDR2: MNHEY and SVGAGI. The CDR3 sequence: CASSYPASHEQFF. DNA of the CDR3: TGTGCCAGCAGCTACCCTGCTAGCCATGAGCAGTTCTTC.

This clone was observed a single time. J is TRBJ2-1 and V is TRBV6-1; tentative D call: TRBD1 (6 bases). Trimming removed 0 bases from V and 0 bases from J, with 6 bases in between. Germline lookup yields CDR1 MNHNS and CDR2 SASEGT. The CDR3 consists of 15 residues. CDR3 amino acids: CASSEADSSYNEQFF. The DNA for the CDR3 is TGTGCCAGCAGTGAAGCGGACAGCTCCTACAATGAGCAGTTCTTC.

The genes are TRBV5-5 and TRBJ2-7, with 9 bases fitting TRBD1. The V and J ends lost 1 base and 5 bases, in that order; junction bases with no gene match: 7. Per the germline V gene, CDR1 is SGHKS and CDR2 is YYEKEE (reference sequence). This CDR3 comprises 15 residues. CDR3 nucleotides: TGTGCCAGCAGCTTGCTTCTGGGACAGGGACACGAGCAGTACTTC. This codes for CASSLLLGQGHEQYF.

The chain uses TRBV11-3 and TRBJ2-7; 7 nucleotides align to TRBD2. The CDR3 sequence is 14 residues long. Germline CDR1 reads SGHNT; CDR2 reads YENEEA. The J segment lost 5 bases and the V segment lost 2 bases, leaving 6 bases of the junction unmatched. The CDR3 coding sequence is TGTGCCAGCAGCTTACGGGCGGGAGTCCACGAGCAGTACTTC. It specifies CASSLRAGVHEQYF.

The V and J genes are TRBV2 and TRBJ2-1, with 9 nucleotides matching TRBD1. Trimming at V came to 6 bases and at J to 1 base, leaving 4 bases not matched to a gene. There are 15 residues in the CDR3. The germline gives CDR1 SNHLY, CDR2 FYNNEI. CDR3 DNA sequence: TGTGCCAGCAGGGCCGGGACAGGGTCCTACAATGAGCAGTTCTTC. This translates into CASRAGTGSYNEQFF.

The CDR3 spells CASSSGTSGSTDTQYF. The CDR3 DNA reads TGTGCCAGCAGCTCCGGGACTAGCGGGAGCACAGATACGCAGTATTTT. The chain combines TRBV11-3 with TRBJ2-3; TRBD2 matches 12 bases. Germline V gene data show CDR1 as SGHNT and CDR2 as YENEEA. This CDR3 has 16 residues. The junction had 2 bases not matched to a gene; V was cut back by 4 bases and J by 0 bases.

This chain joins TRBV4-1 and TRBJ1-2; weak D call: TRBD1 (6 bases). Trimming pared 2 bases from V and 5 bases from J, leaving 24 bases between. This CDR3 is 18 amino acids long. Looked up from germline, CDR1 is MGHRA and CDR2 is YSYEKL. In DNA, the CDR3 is TGCGCCAGCAGCCAAAGGTGGGGTGGGGGGGGCGAGGATTATGGCTACACCTTC. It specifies CASSQRWGGGGEDYGYTF.

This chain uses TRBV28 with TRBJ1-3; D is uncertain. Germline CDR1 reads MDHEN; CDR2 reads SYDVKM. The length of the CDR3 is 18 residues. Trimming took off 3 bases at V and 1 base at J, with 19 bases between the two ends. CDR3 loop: CASSFPYGREGSGNTIYF. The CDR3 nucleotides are TGTGCCAGCAGTTTCCCCTATGGACGGGAGGGATCTGGAAACACCATATATTTT.

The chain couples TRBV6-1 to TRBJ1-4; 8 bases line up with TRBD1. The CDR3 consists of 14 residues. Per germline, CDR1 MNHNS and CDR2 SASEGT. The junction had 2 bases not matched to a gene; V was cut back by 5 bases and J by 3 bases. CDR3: CASSQTGANEKLFF. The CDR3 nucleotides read TGTGCCAGCAGTCAGACAGGGGCTAATGAAAAACTGTTTTTT.

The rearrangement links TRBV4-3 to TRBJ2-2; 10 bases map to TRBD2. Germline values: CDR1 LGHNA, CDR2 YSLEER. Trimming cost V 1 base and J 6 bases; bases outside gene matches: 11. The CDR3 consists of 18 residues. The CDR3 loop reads CASSQALSGRKKPGELFF. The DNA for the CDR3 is TGCGCCAGCAGCCAAGCTCTTAGCGGGAGGAAAAAGCCCGGGGAGCTGTTTTTT.

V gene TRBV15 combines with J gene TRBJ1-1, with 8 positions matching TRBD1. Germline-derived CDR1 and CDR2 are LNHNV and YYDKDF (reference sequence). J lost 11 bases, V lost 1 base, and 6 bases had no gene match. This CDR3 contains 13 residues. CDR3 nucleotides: TGTGCCACCAGCAGAGCTGTAGACAGGGGTGCTTTCTTT. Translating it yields CATSRAVDRGAFF.

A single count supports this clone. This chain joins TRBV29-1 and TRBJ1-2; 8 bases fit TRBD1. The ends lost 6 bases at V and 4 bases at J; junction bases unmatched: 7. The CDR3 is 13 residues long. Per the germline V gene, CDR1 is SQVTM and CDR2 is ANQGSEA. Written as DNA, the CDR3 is TGCAGCGTAAACAGGGGGAAGAGCTATGGCTACACCTTC. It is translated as CSVNRGKSYGYTF.

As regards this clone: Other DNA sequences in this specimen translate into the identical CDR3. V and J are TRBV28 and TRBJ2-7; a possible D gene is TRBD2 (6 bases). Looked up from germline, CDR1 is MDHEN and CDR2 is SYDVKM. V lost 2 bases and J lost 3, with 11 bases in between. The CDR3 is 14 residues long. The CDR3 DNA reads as TGTGCCAGCAGTTTACAGGCGGGAAGCTACGAGCAGTACTTC. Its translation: CASSLQAGSYEQYF.

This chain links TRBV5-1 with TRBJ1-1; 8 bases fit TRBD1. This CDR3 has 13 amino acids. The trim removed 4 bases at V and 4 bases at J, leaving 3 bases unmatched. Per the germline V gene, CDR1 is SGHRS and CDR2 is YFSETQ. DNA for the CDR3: TGCGCCAGCAGCCGGGACAGGAGCACTGAAGCTTTCTTT. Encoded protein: CASSRDRSTEAFF.

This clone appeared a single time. The CDR3 bases are TGTGCCAGTAGGTCCCTAGCGACGAGCTCCTACGAGCAGTACTTC. Translation gives CASRSLATSSYEQYF. The chain employs TRBV19 and TRBJ2-7, with TRBD2 as a possible D gene (6 bases). The germline V gene has CDR1 LNHDA and CDR2 SQIVND (reference sequence). CDR3 length equals 15 residues. V dropped 6 bases and J dropped 0 bases, with 15 bases sitting between them.